This T cell receptor beta chain is from a study of OX40 agonist ivuxolimab in advanced cancers. At the level of the study: The mean age was roughly 60 years, ranging from 23 to 79, with approximately 83% of participants male. Study-level findings and limits: Patients who responded partially at 0.1-3.0 mg/kg showed clonal expansion ranking among the lowest.

Regarding this clone: Its antigen is not known.

This CDR3 is 14 amino acids long. Germline V gene lookup returns CDR1 SGHRS and CDR2 YFSETQ. After removal of 4 bases from V and 4 bases from J, the junction contained 6 bases not matched to a gene. On cycle 4 day 1 and cycle 7 day 1, as well as at baseline, blood was sampled. TCRdb's table, derived via immunoSEQ multiplex PCR, lists solely in-frame clones and lacks some. The table has over 100,000 clones, more than 80% seen once. The chain links TRBV5-1 to TRBJ2-5; TRBD2 matches at 8 bases. This clonotype was sampled from an adult with an advanced solid tumor such as melanoma, head and neck, liver or kidney cancer. The sample was CD4+ or CD8+ T cells sorted from blood, taken in a trial of the OX40 agonist ivuxolimab. CDR3 region: CASSAGLGGETQYF. CDR3 DNA sequence: TGCGCCAGCAGCGCGGGACTAGGGGGAGAGACCCAGTACTTC.